This T cell receptor (beta chain) comes out of a study of cytomegalovirus exposure and HLA in healthy donors. Study-level points and caveats: Some V segments, TRBV6-2 and TRBV6-3 among them, were indistinguishable and were therefore excluded. Within an earlier analysis, most TCR beta V segments proved productive either about 90% or about 30% of the time.

This clone is a singleton in its sample. Its antigen is as yet unknown. CDR3 size: 16 residues. Germline CDR1 and CDR2: LGHNA and YSLEER. V shed 4 bases and J shed 4 bases, with 19 bases lying between them. It was with 60 Vbeta and 13 Jbeta primers that the PCR ran. In the source study's methods: An analysis performed later counted about 80 million unique TCR beta chains (approximately 12 million of them shared). Sequencing used immunoSEQ multiplex PCR; TCRdb keeps in-frame clones, though not all of them. That table furnishes V, J and clone size, whereas the DNA furnished D and trimming. The table includes 150,000 to 200,000 clones, around three quarters detected once.

The receptor was derived from a woman in her thirties in good health and CMV-seropositive. The sample was PBMCs. The V gene is TRBV4-3, the J gene TRBJ2-5; D may be TRBD1 (5 bases). CDR3 loop: CASSPNAILQGETQYF. Here the CDR3 DNA reads TGCGCCAGCAGCCCGAACGCAATACTGCAGGGAGAGACCCAGTACTTC.